The next 11 T cell receptor beta chains were all read from a single sample in a study of CD8 T cells in ankylosing spondylitis. TCRdb reprocessed the 5' RACE reads with MiXCR, giving one entry per CDR3 protein. Of approximately 9,400 distinct CDR3 sequences in the sample, 3% to 5% were seen once. The specimen was blood, either unsorted or a sorted T cell fraction (not recorded which). These receptors all come from a female donor with ankylosing spondylitis or in good health (not recorded which).

The chain recombines TRBV9 with TRBJ1-2; D remains unclear. Germline values: CDR1 SGDLS, CDR2 YYNGEE. With 6 bases removed from V and 5 bases from J, the gap between germline ends came to 17 bases. This CDR3 spans 14 amino acids. This CDR3 is CASIVGRPGYGYTF. In DNA form, the CDR3 reads TGTGCCAGCATAGTCGGAAGGCCGGGATATGGCTACACCTTC.

This clonotype is classed as medium-sized. V gene TRBV9 combines with J gene TRBJ1-1, with D hard to call. CDR3 size: 15 residues. V lost 3 bases and J lost 1, with 13 bases in between. The germline V gene encodes CDR1 SGDLS and CDR2 YYNGEE. The CDR3 region is CASSAEYTANTEAFF. CDR3 coding DNA: TGTGCCAGCAGCGCCGAGTACACGGCGAACACTGAAGCTTTCTTT.

There are a few counts of this clonotype. The V and J genes are TRBV9 and TRBJ2-1, with D possibly TRBD2 on 7 matching bases. Trimming left V 0 bases short and J 7 bases short, with 14 bases between. Germline V gene data show CDR1 as SGDLS and CDR2 as YYNGEE. CDR3 length equals 15 residues. The CDR3 region is CASSVGLQGGNEQFF. In nucleotides, the CDR3 is TGTGCCAGCAGCGTAGGCTTACAGGGAGGGAATGAGCAGTTCTTC. The entire variable domain, with the rest obtained from reference TRBV9 and TRBJ2-1, is as follows: DSGVTQTPKHLITATGQRVTLRCSPRSGDLSVYWYQQSLDQGLQFLIQYYNGEERAKGNILERFSAQQFPDLHSELNLSSLELGDSALYFCASSVGLQGGNEQFFGPGTRLTVL.

This clonotype was seen many times. This chain joins TRBV9 and TRBJ1-5, with D perhaps TRBD1 (6 bases). V lost 3 bases and J 5 bases, leaving 12 bases between the germline ends. Germline V gene sequence: CDR1 SGDLS, CDR2 YYNGEE. The CDR3 runs 14 residues. This CDR3 reads CASSATGSDQPQHF. The CDR3 DNA follows: TGTGCCAGCAGCGCCACAGGGTCCGATCAGCCCCAGCATTTT.

This clonotype was picked up many times. The V call is TRBV9, the J call TRBJ2-7; the D gene is possibly TRBD2 (6 bases). V was trimmed by 0 bases and J by 6 bases, leaving 10 bases between them. CDR1 and CDR2 from the germline V gene are SGDLS and YYNGEE. This CDR3 contains 13 residues. CDR3 DNA sequence: TGTGCCAGCAGCGTAGTTCAGGGAGGCGAGCAGTACTTC. This translates into CASSVVQGGEQYF.

This clonotype was found many times. This chain links TRBV9 with TRBJ2-2; 7 positions match TRBD1. The germline gives CDR1 SGDLS, CDR2 YYNGEE. With V trimmed by 2 bases and J by 3 bases, 7 bases remained unmatched. The CDR3 has 16 residues. The CDR3 loop is CASSVLEGADTGELFF. Here the CDR3 DNA reads TGTGCCAGCAGCGTCCTCGAGGGGGCGGACACCGGGGAGCTGTTTTTT.

The chain carries TRBV9 and TRBJ2-1; D not certain. V was pared by 2 bases and J by 7 bases, with 7 bases between. This CDR3 has 12 amino acids. Germline values: CDR1 SGDLS, CDR2 YYNGEE. The CDR3 sequence is CASSVYPNEQFF. CDR3 DNA: TGTGCCAGCAGCGTTTATCCGAATGAGCAGTTCTTC.

By share of the sample, this clonotype is medium-sized. This rearrangement joins TRBV9 to TRBJ1-3; no reliable D call. CDR1 is SGDLS, CDR2 YYNGEE, per germline. CDR3 length equals 14 residues. V lost 3 bases and J lost 0, with 7 bases in between. CDR3 nucleotides: TGTGCCAGCAGCGGGACCACCTCTGGAAACACCATATATTTT. Translating gives CASSGTTSGNTIYF. Full variable domain (missing parts from reference TRBV9 and TRBJ1-3): DSGVTQTPKHLITATGQRVTLRCSPRSGDLSVYWYQQSLDQGLQFLIQYYNGEERAKGNILERFSAQQFPDLHSELNLSSLELGDSALYFCASSGTTSGNTIYFGEGSWLTVV.

By its share, this clonotype is medium-sized. The chain links TRBV9 to TRBJ2-1; 8 bases map to TRBD2. The V and J ends lost 4 bases and 8 bases, in that order; junction bases with no gene match: 14. The germline V gene has CDR1 SGDLS and CDR2 YYNGEE. The CDR3 sequence is 16 residues long. The CDR3: CASSLTGTRADHEQFF. CDR3 DNA sequence: TGTGCCAGCAGCTTAACCGGGACTAGGGCGGACCATGAGCAGTTCTTC. The full variable domain, rest sourced from reference TRBV9 and TRBJ2-1, is DSGVTQTPKHLITATGQRVTLRCSPRSGDLSVYWYQQSLDQGLQFLIQYYNGEERAKGNILERFSAQQFPDLHSELNLSSLELGDSALYFCASSLTGTRADHEQFFGPGTRLTVL.

This clonotype was recorded many times. The chain recombines TRBV9 with TRBJ2-3, with 9 bases that match TRBD1. The germline gives CDR1 SGDLS, CDR2 YYNGEE. This CDR3 comprises 16 residues. With V trimmed by 3 bases and J by 0 bases, 5 bases remained unmatched. Here the CDR3 reads CASSAGTGLSTDTQYF. DNA for the CDR3: TGTGCCAGCAGCGCCGGGACAGGGTTGAGCACAGATACGCAGTATTTT.

Judged by abundance, this clonotype is medium-sized. The J gene is TRBJ2-1, the V gene TRBV9; 8 bases match TRBD2. Trimming removed 2 bases from V and 8 bases from J; junction bases left unmatched: 12. The CDR3 runs 16 residues. Germline V gene sequence: CDR1 SGDLS, CDR2 YYNGEE. For the CDR3, the DNA is TGTGCCAGCAGCGTGAACAAGGGCGCGGGGGGTGATGAGCAGTTCTTC. Its translation is CASSVNKGAGGDEQFF.